A single sample is the source of the 8 T cell receptor beta chains below, sequenced in a study of blood T cell repertoires in COVID-19. Clones were read by immunoSEQ multiplex PCR, and TCRdb kept only the in-frame ones, dropping some. The sample includes under 200,000 clones, around 82% of them seen just once. Sequencing was carried out using PBMCs or T cells enriched from blood (not recorded which). The source of these receptors is a woman aged 50 to 60 in a cohort exposed to, infected with or recovered from COVID-19 (not recorded which).

This clone was observed once. V is TRBV3-1 (or the pseudogene TRBV3-2) and J is TRBJ2-5; 8 bases fit TRBD1. Germline CDR1 LGHDT, CDR2 YNNKEL (reference sequence). The CDR3 spans 15 residues. The V segment lost 0 bases and the J segment 4 bases; nucleotides outside the gene matches: 4. CDR3 sequence reads: CASSQERTGRETQYF. The CDR3 nucleotides read TGTGCCAGCAGCCAAGAAAGGACAGGGAGAGAGACCCAGTACTTC.

The genes are TRBV28 and TRBJ1-5, with 7 bases fitting TRBD1. V lost 5 bases, J lost 6 bases, and 4 bases stayed unmatched. The CDR3 has 13 amino acids. CDR1 and CDR2 from the germline V gene are MDHEN and SYDVKM. The CDR3 DNA is TGTGCCAGCAGTCGAGGGGGCGGTCAGCCCCAGCATTTT. Amino acids: CASSRGGGQPQHF.

This chain joins TRBV30 and TRBJ2-7; D perhaps matches TRBD1 (6 bases). The CDR3 is made up of 12 amino acids. Trimming pared 3 bases from V and 3 bases from J, leaving 9 bases between. Germline V gene sequence: CDR1 GTSNPN, CDR2 SVGIG (reference sequence). The DNA of the CDR3 is TGTGCCTGGAGGACAGGACTCTACGAGCAGTACTTC. This gives the protein CAWRTGLYEQYF.

In this sample, this clone turned up once. The V call is TRBV7-3, the J call TRBJ2-5; 7 bases agree with TRBD2. The CDR3 is 13 amino acids. Trimming at V came to 3 bases and at J to 3 bases, leaving 1 base not matched to a gene. From germline, CDR1 is SGHTA and CDR2 FQGTGA. CDR3 nucleotide sequence: TGTGCCAGCAGCTTCGCGGGGGAAGAGACCCAGTACTTC. Translating gives CASSFAGEETQYF.

The rearrangement links TRBV27 to TRBJ1-6, with D unclear. This CDR3 has 14 amino acids. The germline CDR1 and CDR2 sequences are MNHEY and SMNVEV (reference sequence). Between the trimmed V and J ends, which lost 3 bases and 5 bases, there was a span of 8 bases. CDR3 loop: CASSFTVHNSPLHF. As DNA, the CDR3 is TGTGCCAGCAGTTTCACAGTCCATAATTCACCCCTCCACTTT.

Written as DNA, the CDR3 is TGTGCCAGCAGTCCAAGACAGGGATATAATTCACCCCTCCACTTT. This codes for CASSPRQGYNSPLHF. The chain is built from TRBV27 and TRBJ1-6; the match to TRBD1 covers 7 bases. The trim removed 5 bases at V and 4 bases at J, leaving 5 bases unmatched. The CDR3 spans 15 residues. Per the germline V gene, CDR1 is MNHEY and CDR2 is SMNVEV (reference sequence).

The chain links TRBV9 to TRBJ2-1; a possible D gene is TRBD2 (5 bases). The germline CDR1 and CDR2 sequences are SGDLS and YYNGEE. V shed 3 bases and J shed 8 bases, with 9 bases lying between them. This CDR3 is built from 12 residues. The CDR3 reads CASSARGDEQFF. Written as DNA, the CDR3 is TGTGCCAGCAGCGCACGGGGAGATGAGCAGTTCTTC.

The gene calls are TRBV27 and TRBJ2-2; D is undetermined. CDR1 and CDR2 from the germline V gene are MNHEY and SMNVEV (reference sequence). This CDR3 has 14 residues. Trimming removed 0 bases at V and 5 bases at J, with 7 bases between. CDR3 sequence (DNA): TGTGCCAGCAGTTTATCGTCCCGGACCGGGGAGCTGTTTTTT. Its translation: CASSLSSRTGELFF.